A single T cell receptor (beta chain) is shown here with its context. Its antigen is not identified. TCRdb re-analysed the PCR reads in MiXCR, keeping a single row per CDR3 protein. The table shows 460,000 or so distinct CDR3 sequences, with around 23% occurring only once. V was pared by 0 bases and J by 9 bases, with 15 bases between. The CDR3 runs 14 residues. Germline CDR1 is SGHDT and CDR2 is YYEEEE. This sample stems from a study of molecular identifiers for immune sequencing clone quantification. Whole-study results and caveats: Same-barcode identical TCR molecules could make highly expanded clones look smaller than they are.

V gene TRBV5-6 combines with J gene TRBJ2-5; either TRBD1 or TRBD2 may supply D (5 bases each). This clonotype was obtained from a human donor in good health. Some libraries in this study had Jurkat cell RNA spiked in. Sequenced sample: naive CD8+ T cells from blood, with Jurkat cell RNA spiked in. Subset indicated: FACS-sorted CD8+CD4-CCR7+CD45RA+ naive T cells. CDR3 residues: CASSLASDWGSQYF. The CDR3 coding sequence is TGTGCCAGCAGCTTGGCGTCGGACTGGGGGTCCCAGTACTTC.